A single sample gave rise to the 19 T cell receptor beta chains below, sequenced in a study of T cells after yellow fever vaccination. TCRdb independently ran MiXCR on the 5' RACE reads; one entry per CDR3 protein. The profile shows some 320,000 distinct CDR3 sequences, roughly 8.7% of them singletons. The source was PBMCs, collected on the day of the first yellow fever vaccination. These receptors came from a man aged 18 to 35 who received the YFV17D yellow fever vaccine.

This clonotype has a count of ten or more. The rearrangement links TRBV9 to TRBJ1-5; D not resolved. Trimming stripped 0 bases from V and 6 bases from J, with 13 bases between. The CDR3 totals 15 residues. In germline, CDR1 is SGDLS, CDR2 YYNGEE. In DNA, the CDR3 is TGTGCCAGCAGCGTAGATGGCCAGTGGAGTCAGCCCCAGCATTTT. The encoded protein is CASSVDGQWSQPQHF.

V and J are TRBV28 and TRBJ1-2; D is unresolved. CDR3 length equals 13 residues. V gave up 6 bases and J gave up 2 bases, with 10 bases separating them. Germline V gene lookup returns CDR1 MDHEN and CDR2 SYDVKM. CDR3 region: CASRSLINYGYTF. As DNA, the CDR3 is TGTGCCAGCAGATCTCTAATAAACTATGGCTACACCTTC.

This clonotype was seen at least ten times. The J gene is TRBJ1-5, the V gene TRBV7-2; TRBD1 might be the D (5 bases). V lost 1 base and J lost 3, with 10 bases in between. CDR1 and CDR2 from the germline V gene are SGHTA and FQGNSA. The CDR3 length is 15 residues. The CDR3, as DNA: TGTGCCAGCAGCTTAGTAGCAGGGACCAATCAGCCCCAGCATTTT. This gives the protein CASSLVAGTNQPQHF.

In its sample, this clonotype was seen a few times. The rearrangement uses TRBV7-2 and TRBJ2-4; TRBD1 agrees at 7 bases. The J segment lost 6 bases and the V segment lost 3 bases, leaving 8 bases of the junction unmatched. The CDR3 is made up of 15 amino acids. Germline V gene data show CDR1 as SGHTA and CDR2 as FQGNSA. The DNA of the CDR3 is TGTGCCAGCAGCTTCTCAGACAGGGAGAGAAACATTCAGTACTTC. It encodes CASSFSDRERNIQYF.

The table lists this clonotype with a few counts. The chain couples TRBV24-1 to TRBJ2-1, with 16 bases aligning to TRBD2. V shed 3 bases and J 9 bases; nucleotides not matched to a gene: 4. Germline V CDR1 and CDR2: KGHDR, SFDVKD. This CDR3 is 16 amino acids long. In DNA form, the CDR3 reads TGTGCCACCAGTGATCCGGGACTAGCGGGGGGGCTTGAGCAGTTCTTC. Its protein product is CATSDPGLAGGLEQFF.

The rearrangement joins TRBV25-1 to TRBJ1-1, with TRBD1 as a possible D gene (5 bases). The V gene's germline CDR1 is MGHDK and CDR2 SYGVNS. The CDR3 extends over 16 amino acids. V was trimmed by 4 bases and J by 1 base, leaving 16 bases between them. CDR3 in amino acids: CASSVYPGGGNTEAFF. CDR3 sequence (DNA): TGTGCCAGCAGTGTTTACCCGGGGGGAGGGAACACTGAAGCTTTCTTT. The whole variable domain, filled in from reference TRBV25-1 and TRBJ1-1, reads EADIYQTPRYLVIGTGKKITLECSQTMGHDKMYWYQQDPGMELHLIHYSYGVNSTEKGDLSSESTVSRIRTEHFPLTLESARPSHTSQYLCASSVYPGGGNTEAFFGQGTRLTVV.

This clonotype was picked up many times. CDR3 in DNA: TGTGCCAGCAGCCGCTGGGGTTCGGAGACCCAGTACTTC. Translation gives CASSRWGSETQYF. J is TRBJ2-5 and V is TRBV7-8; no clear D. CDR3 length: 13 residues. The germline gives CDR1 SGHVS, CDR2 FQNEAQ. Trimming stripped 5 bases from V and 5 bases from J, with 12 bases between.

This clonotype was detected many times. This rearrangement joins TRBV5-1 to TRBJ2-3, with 7 bases aligning to TRBD2. Germline V gives CDR1 SGHRS, CDR2 YFSETQ. This CDR3 is built from 14 residues. With 4 bases clipped from V and 2 bases from J, the junction kept 4 bases outside the gene matches. The CDR3 region is CASSEGLTTDTQYF. The CDR3 coding sequence is TGCGCCAGCAGCGAGGGACTAACCACAGATACGCAGTATTTT.

The table lists this clonotype with a few counts. The gene calls are TRBV4-3 and TRBJ2-5, with D uncertain. Germline CDR1 LGHNA, CDR2 YSLEER. V gave up 4 bases and J gave up 5 bases, with 17 bases separating them. This CDR3 is built from 15 residues. The DNA of the CDR3 is TGCGCCAGCAGCCGAGAGCCGGCCGGGCTGGAGACCCAGTACTTC. Its translation: CASSREPAGLETQYF.

The chain has TRBV6-2 or TRBV6-3 and TRBJ2-1, with a tentative D call TRBD2 (7 bases). Germline CDR1 and CDR2: MNHEY and SVGEGT. This CDR3 has 16 residues. Trimming removed 5 bases from V and 2 bases from J, with 16 bases in between. This CDR3 is CASSKGGAETYNEQFF. DNA of the CDR3: TGTGCCAGCAGTAAGGGGGGGGCCGAGACCTACAATGAGCAGTTCTTC.

V is TRBV12-3 or TRBV12-4 and J is TRBJ2-7; possibly TRBD2 for D (5 bases). Between the trimmed V and J ends, which lost 5 bases and 0 bases, there was a span of 14 bases. There are 15 residues in the CDR3. The CDR3 DNA follows: TGTGCCAGCAGTCCCCCTGGACTCCACTCCTACGAGCAGTACTTC. Translated: CASSPPGLHSYEQYF.

There are many counts of this clonotype. The chain uses TRBV6-6 and TRBJ2-2; D possibly uses TRBD1 or TRBD2 (5 bases each). The CDR3 length is 13 residues. Germline values: CDR1 MNHNY, CDR2 SVGAGI (reference sequence). The germline V and J ends were trimmed by 7 bases and 7 bases, with 13 bases remaining between them. The CDR3 DNA reads as TGTGCCAGCAAGGGCCTGGGGGTCGGGGAGCTGTTTTTT. Amino acid sequence: CASKGLGVGELFF.

The table lists this clonotype with many counts. The chain links TRBV12-3 or TRBV12-4 to TRBJ1-1; TRBD1 might be the D (6 bases). The V gene lost 6 bases and the J gene lost 1 base, with 12 bases spanning the gap. CDR3 size: 14 residues. The CDR3 loop is CASSQSGQNTEAFF. CDR3 coding DNA: TGTGCCAGCAGCCAGTCGGGACAGAACACTGAAGCTTTCTTT.

J is TRBJ2-1 and V is TRBV7-6; TRBD2 agrees at 12 bases. Germline CDR1 SGHVS, CDR2 FNYEAQ. With 5 bases clipped from V and 9 bases from J, the junction kept 8 bases outside the gene matches. The CDR3 runs to 15 residues. This CDR3 reads CASSLTSGGNGEQFF. The CDR3 DNA follows: TGTGCCAGCAGCCTGACTAGCGGGGGTAACGGTGAGCAGTTCTTC. The variable domain in full, completed from reference TRBV7-6 and TRBJ2-1, reads GAGVSQSPRYKVTKRGQDVALRCDPISGHVSLYWYRQALGQGPEFLTYFNYEAQQDKSGLPNDRFSAERPEGSISTLTIQRTEQRDSAMYRCASSLTSGGNGEQFFGPGTRLTVL.

The sample holds a few counts of this clonotype. The rearrangement uses TRBV6-1 and TRBJ1-4; no firm D call. Germline CDR1 reads MNHNS; CDR2 reads SASEGT. Trimming took off 6 bases at V and 7 bases at J, with 21 bases between the two ends. The length of the CDR3 is 16 residues. Here the CDR3 reads CASSPAFGGWGEKLFF. The CDR3 DNA reads TGTGCCAGCAGCCCAGCCTTTGGAGGGTGGGGTGAAAAACTGTTTTTT.

The CDR3 DNA reads as TGTGCCAGCAGCTCGGCAGGGTTGTATGGCTACACCTTC. This translates into CASSSAGLYGYTF. The chain uses TRBV7-2 and TRBJ1-2; weak D call: TRBD1 (5 bases). Trimming shortened V by 4 bases and J by 5 bases, and 11 bases separated the two germline ends. Looked up from germline, CDR1 is SGHTA and CDR2 is FQGNSA. The CDR3 contains 13 residues. Variable domain in full (rest from reference TRBV7-2 and TRBJ1-2): GAGVSQSPSNKVTEKGKDVELRCDPISGHTALYWYRQSLGQGLEFLIYFQGNSAPDKSGLPSDRFSAERTGGSVSTLTIQRTQQEDSAVYLCASSSAGLYGYTFGSGTRLTVV.

The V and J genes are TRBV7-6 and TRBJ2-7; D tentatively fits TRBD1 or TRBD2 (5 bases each). CDR3 length equals 16 residues. Germline V gives CDR1 SGHVS, CDR2 FNYEAQ. Trimming shortened V by 1 base and J by 0 bases, and 13 bases separated the two germline ends. CDR3 in amino acids: CASSLEDTEGSYEQYV. The CDR3 DNA reads as TGTGCCAGCAGCTTAGAGGACACCGAGGGCTCCTACGAGCAGTACGTC.

The chain recombines TRBV5-1 with TRBJ2-7, with a possible D match to TRBD1 (5 bases). V lost 0 bases to trimming and J lost 0 bases, with 7 bases between them. Germline CDR1 and CDR2: SGHRS and YFSETQ. There are 14 residues in the CDR3. As DNA, the CDR3 is TGCGCCAGCAGCTTGGAGACAGACTCCTACGAGCAGTACTTC. Its protein is CASSLETDSYEQYF.

V and J are TRBV18 and TRBJ2-1; TRBD1 is a possible D gene (6 bases). The CDR3 runs to 14 residues. V was cut by 2 bases and J by 8 bases, with 13 bases left in between. Per the germline V gene, CDR1 is KGHSH and CDR2 is LQKENI. CDR3 nucleotides: TGTGCCAGCTCACCAGTCTTAAAGGGGGATGAGCAGTTCTTC. This codes for CASSPVLKGDEQFF.